A single sample gave rise to the 2 T cell receptor beta chains below, sequenced in a study of OX40 agonist ivuxolimab in advanced cancers. Profiling relied on immunoSEQ multiplex PCR, and the TCRdb table lists in-frame clones only, not all of them. The sample lists 77,000 or so clones; under 90% were seen once. The source was CD4+ or CD8+ T cells sorted from blood, collected in a trial of the OX40 agonist ivuxolimab. These receptors were taken from an adult with an advanced solid tumor such as melanoma, head and neck, liver or kidney cancer.

This sequence joins TRBV6-1 and TRBJ2-1; D gene ambiguous. Germline V gene lookup returns CDR1 MNHNS and CDR2 SASEGT. Trimming removed 2 bases at V and 3 bases at J, with 8 bases between. The CDR3 spans 14 residues. CDR3 residues: CASSELGSYNEQFF. CDR3 DNA: TGTGCCAGCAGTGAACTTGGCAGCTACAATGAGCAGTTCTTC.

This rearrangement joins TRBV5-6 to TRBJ1-4; D is unclear. Trimming stripped 4 bases from V and 5 bases from J, with 18 bases between. Germline V gene lookup returns CDR1 SGHDT and CDR2 YYEEEE. The CDR3 is 16 residues long. The CDR3 bases are TGTGCCAGCAGCGCTATAGGTTTGGGCGGAAATGAAAAACTGTTTTTT. Translating it yields CASSAIGLGGNEKLFF.